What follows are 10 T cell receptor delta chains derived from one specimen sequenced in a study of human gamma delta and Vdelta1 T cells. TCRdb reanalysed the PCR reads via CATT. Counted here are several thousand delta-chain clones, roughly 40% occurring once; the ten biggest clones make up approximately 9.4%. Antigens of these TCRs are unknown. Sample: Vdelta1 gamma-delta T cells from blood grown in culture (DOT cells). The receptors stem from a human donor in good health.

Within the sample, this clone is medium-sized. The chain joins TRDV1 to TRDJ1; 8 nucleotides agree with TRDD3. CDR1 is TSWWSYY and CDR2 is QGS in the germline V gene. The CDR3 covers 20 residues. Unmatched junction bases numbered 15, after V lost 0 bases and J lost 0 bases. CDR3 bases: TGTGCTCTTGGGGAACTTAATCGGATCTGGGGGACGTTATACACCGATAAACTCATCTTT. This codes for CALGELNRIWGTLYTDKLIF.

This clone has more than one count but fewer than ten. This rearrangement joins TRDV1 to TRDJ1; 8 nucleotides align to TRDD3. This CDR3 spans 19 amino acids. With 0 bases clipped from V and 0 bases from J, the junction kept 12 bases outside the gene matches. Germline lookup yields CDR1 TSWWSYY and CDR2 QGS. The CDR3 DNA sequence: TGTGCTCTTGGGGAACTACGCAATGGGGATACATTACACACCGATAAACTCATCTTT. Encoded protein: CALGELRNGDTLHTDKLIF.

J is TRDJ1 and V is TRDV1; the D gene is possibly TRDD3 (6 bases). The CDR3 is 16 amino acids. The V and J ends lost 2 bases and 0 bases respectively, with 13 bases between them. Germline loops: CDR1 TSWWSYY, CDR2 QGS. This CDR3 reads CALGEVRGTHTDKLIF. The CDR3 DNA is TGTGCTCTTGGGGAAGTAAGGGGGACTCACACCGATAAACTCATCTTT.

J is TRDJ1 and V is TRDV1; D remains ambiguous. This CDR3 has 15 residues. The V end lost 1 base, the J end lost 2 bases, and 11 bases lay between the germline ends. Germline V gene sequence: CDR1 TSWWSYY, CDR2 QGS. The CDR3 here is CALGEPLGSTDKLIF. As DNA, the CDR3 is TGTGCTCTTGGGGAACCCCTCGGGTCTACCGATAAACTCATCTTT.

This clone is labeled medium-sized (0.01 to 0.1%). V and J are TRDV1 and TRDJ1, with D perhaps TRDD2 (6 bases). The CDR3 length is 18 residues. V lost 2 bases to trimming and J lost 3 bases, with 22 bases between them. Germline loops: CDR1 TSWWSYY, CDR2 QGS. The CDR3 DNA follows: TGTGCTCTTGGGGAAGGAACTTCCTCCCTCGTATGGTCCGATAAACTCATCTTT. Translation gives CALGEGTSSLVWSDKLIF.

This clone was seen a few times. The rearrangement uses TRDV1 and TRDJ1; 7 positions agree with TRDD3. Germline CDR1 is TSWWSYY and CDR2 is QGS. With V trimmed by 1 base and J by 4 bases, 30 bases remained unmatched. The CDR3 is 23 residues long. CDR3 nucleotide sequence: TGTGCTCTTGGGGAACAATTAGCTAACTCCATAAATGACGGGATACAGCCCCACGATAAACTCATCTTT. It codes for CALGEQLANSINDGIQPHDKLIF.

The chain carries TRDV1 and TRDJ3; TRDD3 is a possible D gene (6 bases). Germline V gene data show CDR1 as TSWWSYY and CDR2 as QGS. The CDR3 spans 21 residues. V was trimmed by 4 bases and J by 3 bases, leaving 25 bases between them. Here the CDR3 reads CALGGPPGSTGFDWDTRQMFF. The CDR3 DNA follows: TGTGCTCTTGGGGGACCTCCGGGTAGTACTGGGTTCGACTGGGACACCCGACAGATGTTTTTC.

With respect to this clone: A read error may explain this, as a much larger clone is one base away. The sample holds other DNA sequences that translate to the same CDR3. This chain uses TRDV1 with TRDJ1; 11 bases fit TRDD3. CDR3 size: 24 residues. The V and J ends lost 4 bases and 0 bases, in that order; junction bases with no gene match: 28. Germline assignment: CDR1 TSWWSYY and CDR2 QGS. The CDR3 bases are TGTGCTCTTGGGGTCATACCACCCTTGGCCGGGACTGGGGGATATCCCCCTTACACCGATAAACTCATCTTT. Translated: CALGVIPPLAGTGGYPPYTDKLIF.

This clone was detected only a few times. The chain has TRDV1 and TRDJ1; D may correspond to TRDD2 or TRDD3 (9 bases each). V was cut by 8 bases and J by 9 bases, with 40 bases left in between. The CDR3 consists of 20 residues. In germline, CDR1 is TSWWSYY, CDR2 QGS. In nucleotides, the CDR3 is TGTGCTCTTTCTCGCCTTCCTACTCGATGGGGGATAGGGGAGAAGGGTGAACTCATCTTT. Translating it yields CALSRLPTRWGIGEKGELIF.

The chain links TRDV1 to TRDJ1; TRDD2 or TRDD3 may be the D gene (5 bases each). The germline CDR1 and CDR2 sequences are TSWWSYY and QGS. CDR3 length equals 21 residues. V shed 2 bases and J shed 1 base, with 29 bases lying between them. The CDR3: CALGEIILLTHGGLGTDKLIF. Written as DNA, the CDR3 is TGTGCTCTTGGGGAAATCATCCTATTGACGCACGGGGGCCTGGGCACCGATAAACTCATCTTT.